The 7 T cell receptor beta chains below were found in one sample sequenced in a study of blood T cell repertoires in COVID-19. The repertoire was sequenced with immunoSEQ multiplex PCR; TCRdb's copy has only in-frame clones and lacks some. The data contain about 440,000 clones, about nine tenths of them singletons. The sequencing sample was made of PBMCs or T cells enriched from blood (not recorded which). The receptor set was obtained from a man aged 18 to 30 who had recovered from COVID-19.

V is TRBV13 and J is TRBJ2-7; D is possibly TRBD2 (6 bases). In germline, CDR1 is PRHDT, CDR2 FYEKMQ (reference sequence). This CDR3 is 15 amino acids long. V was clipped by 3 bases and J by 1 base, with 13 bases between them. CDR3 region: CASSFRGSGSYEQYF. As DNA, the CDR3 is TGTGCCAGCAGCTTCCGGGGTAGCGGATCCTACGAGCAGTACTTC. The full variable domain, its missing parts supplied by reference TRBV13 and TRBJ2-7, is AAGVIQSPRHLIKEKRETATLKCYPIPRHDTVYWYQQGPGQDPQFLISFYEKMQSDKGSIPDRFSAQQFSDYHSELNMSSLELGDSALYFCASSFRGSGSYEQYFGPGTRLTVT.

This rearrangement joins TRBV5-4 to TRBJ2-1, with TRBD2 matching 14 bases. V trimming: 3 bases; J trimming: 6 bases; junction bases outside the gene matches: 14. This CDR3 is built from 19 residues. Looked up from germline, CDR1 is SGHNT and CDR2 is YYREEE (reference sequence). CDR3 nucleotides: TGTGCCAGCAGCTCCTTACTGCGTCGACTAGCGGGAGGGCCCAATGAGCAGTTCTTC. Residues: CASSSLLRRLAGGPNEQFF.

This chain joins TRBV14 and TRBJ1-3, with D maybe TRBD1 (5 bases). The germline V gene encodes CDR1 SGHDN and CDR2 FVKESK. The CDR3 has 17 amino acids. The germline V and J ends were trimmed by 4 bases and 0 bases, with 16 bases remaining between them. The CDR3 coding sequence is TGTGCCAGCAGCCGCCAGGGTAGGGGCCTCTCTGGAAACACCATATATTTT. This codes for CASSRQGRGLSGNTIYF.

This rearrangement joins TRBV18 to TRBJ1-3; D not resolved. There are 17 residues in the CDR3. Deletions cut 6 bases from V and 0 bases from J, with 18 bases between. Germline assignment: CDR1 KGHSH and CDR2 LQKENI. Here the CDR3 reads CASSSLRPSFSGNTIYF. As DNA, the CDR3 is TGTGCCAGCTCCTCCCTCAGGCCGTCATTCTCTGGAAACACCATATATTTT.

The V call is TRBV27, the J call TRBJ1-1; perhaps TRBD1 as D (5 bases). This CDR3 has 14 amino acids. Germline CDR1 reads MNHEY; CDR2 reads SMNVEV (reference sequence). Between the trimmed V and J ends, which lost 6 bases and 5 bases, there was a span of 16 bases. CDR3 in DNA: TGTGCCAGCAGCCTCTTCTGGGGCTCGACTGAAGCTTTCTTT. Translated: CASSLFWGSTEAFF.

The V gene is TRBV20-1, the J gene TRBJ1-1, with a weak D call TRBD1 (6 bases). There are 11 residues in the CDR3. Looked up from germline, CDR1 is DFQATT and CDR2 is SNEGSKA (reference sequence). Trimming stripped 5 bases from V and 6 bases from J, with 10 bases between. The CDR3 DNA reads TGCAGTGCTCGACAGGAGCCTGAAGCTTTCTTT. Its translation is CSARQEPEAFF.

The rearrangement joins TRBV2 to TRBJ2-7; possible D gene TRBD2, 6 bases. V was shortened by 6 bases and J by 4 bases, with 19 bases between the two germline ends. Per germline, CDR1 SNHLY and CDR2 FYNNEI. The CDR3 runs 15 residues. The DNA of the CDR3 is TGTGCCAGCAGATCCTCTAGCGCCCAAGAGTACGAGCAGTACTTC. Translating gives CASRSSSAQEYEQYF.